This T cell receptor (beta chain) stems from a study of shared clonotypes between healthy human individuals. Turning to the study itself: Donor composition was a couple of women and a few men, aged 18 to 49.

The CDR3 extends over 15 amino acids. V trimming: 4 bases; J trimming: 5 bases; junction bases outside the gene matches: 10. Germline-derived CDR1 and CDR2 are MNHNS and SASEGT. The genomic DNA of each subset was split evenly across several immunoSEQ plates. Methods used by the authors: Filtering differed for immunoSEQ, which gave only junction sequences without quality scores. Clones were read by immunoSEQ multiplex PCR, and TCRdb kept only the in-frame ones, dropping some. The D gene and trimming were derived from the DNA, and the V and J assignments and clone size from that table. The sample lists about 2.3 million clones, just under 95% occurring once. Study-wide results and limits: Generation probabilities of non-shared clonotypes were lower (relative to those shared by all four donors).

Concerning this clone itself: Its antigen is as yet unknown.

This sequence was found in a man younger than 35 in good health. Some clones in this sample may be carry-over from other donors' samples. The rearrangement joins TRBV6-1 to TRBJ2-5, with TRBD1 matching 7 bases. Sequencing used naive CD4+ T cells from PBMCs. Stated subset: CD45RA+ positively selected. For the CDR3, the DNA is TGTGCCAGCAGTGTACTGAGACAGGGTGCGGAGACCCAGTACTTC. It is translated as CASSVLRQGAETQYF.